This TCR beta chain derives from a study of blood T cells in healthy people across ages. The V gene's germline CDR1 is MNHNY and CDR2 SVGAGI (reference sequence). The CDR3 has 13 residues. For the second PCR, which ran for roughly 6 to 12 cycles, a sample-barcoded 5' primer and a J-beta primer mix were used. TCRdb processed the 5' RACE reads anew with MiXCR; each CDR3 protein has one entry. Among about 670,000 distinct CDR3 sequences listed, roughly 43% were seen once. V usage is TRBV6-6 and J usage is TRBJ2-5; D is perhaps TRBD1 (6 bases). The J call may be faulty, since TRBJ2-7 better matches the DNA end. This clonotype was sampled from a man older than 75 in good health. The source material was blood. The CDR3 here is CASSYGTLGEQYF. The CDR3 DNA is TGTGCCAGCAGTTACGGGACACTTGGCGAGCAGTACTTC.